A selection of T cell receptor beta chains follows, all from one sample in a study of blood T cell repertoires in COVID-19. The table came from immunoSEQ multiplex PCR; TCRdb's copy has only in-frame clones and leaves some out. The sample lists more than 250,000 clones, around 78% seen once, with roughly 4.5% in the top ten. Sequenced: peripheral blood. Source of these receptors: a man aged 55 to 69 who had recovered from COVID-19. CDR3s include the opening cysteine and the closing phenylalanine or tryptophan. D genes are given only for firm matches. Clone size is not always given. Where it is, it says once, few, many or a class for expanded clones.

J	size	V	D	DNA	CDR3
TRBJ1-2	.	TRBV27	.	TGTGCCAGCAGTTTAGGCAGGGTGGGCGGCTACACCTTC	CASSLGRVGGYTF
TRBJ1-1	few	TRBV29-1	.	TGCAGCGTCGCGATCGGCGGAAGGAACACTGAAGCTTTCTTT	CSVAIGGRNTEAFF
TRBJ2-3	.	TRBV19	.	TGTGCCAGTTCCCTAAAAATGCAGGTAGGAGATACGCAGTATTTT	CASSLKMQVGDTQYF
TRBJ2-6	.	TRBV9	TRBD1	TGTGCCAGCAGCGTAAGGGACAGTACTTCTGGGGCCAACGTCCTGACTTTC	CASSVRDSTSGANVLTF
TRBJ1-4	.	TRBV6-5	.	TGTGCCAGCATTGGCGGTGGTAATGAAAAACTGTTTTTT	CASIGGGNEKLFF
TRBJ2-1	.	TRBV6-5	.	TGTGCCAGCAGGGGCCGGGACTTCTACAATGAGCAGTTCTTC	CASRGRDFYNEQFF
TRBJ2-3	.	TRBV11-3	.	TGTGCCAGCAGCTTAAGTCCGGCAGATACGCAGTATTTT	CASSLSPADTQYF
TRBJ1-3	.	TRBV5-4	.	TGTGCCAGCAGCTATAACAGGGCTTCTGGAAACACCATATATTTT	CASSYNRASGNTIYF
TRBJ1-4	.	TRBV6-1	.	TGTGCCAGCAGTGAAGGGACAGTCAGCAATGAAAAACTGTTTTTT	CASSEGTVSNEKLFF
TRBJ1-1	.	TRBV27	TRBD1	TGTGCCAGCATTCTAGGACAGGGAGGCACTGAAGCTTTCTTT	CASILGQGGTEAFF
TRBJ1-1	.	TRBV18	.	TGTGCCAGCTCGTCCGGGAAGAACACTGAAGCTTTCTTT	CASSSGKNTEAFF
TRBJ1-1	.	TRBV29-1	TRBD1	TGCAGCGTTAGCCGACAGGGGGCTGAGGCTTTCTTT	CSVSRQGAEAFF
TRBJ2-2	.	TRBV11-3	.	TGTGCCAGCAGCTTAGTGGCAGGTTCGAACACCGGGGAGCTGTTTTTT	CASSLVAGSNTGELFF
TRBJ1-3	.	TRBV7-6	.	TGTGCCAGCAGCTTGGCGGGTACGCAAAACTCTGGAAACACCATATATTTT	CASSLAGTQNSGNTIYF
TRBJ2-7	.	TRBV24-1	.	TGTGCCACCAGTGATTTCTCACAGGGCAGAGGGGAGCAGTACTTC	CATSDFSQGRGEQYF
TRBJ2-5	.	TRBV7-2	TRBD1	TGTGCCAGCAGCTTAGGGCTCGGGACAGGAAAAGAGACCCAGTACTTC	CASSLGLGTGKETQYF
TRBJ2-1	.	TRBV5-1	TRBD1	TGCGCCAGCAGCCGAGAAGGGGGCGGTGAGCAGTTCTTC	CASSREGGGEQFF
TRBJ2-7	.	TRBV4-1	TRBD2	TGCGCCAGCAGCCAAGAATTCGGGACTAGCGGGACCTACGAGCAGTACTTC	CASSQEFGTSGTYEQYF
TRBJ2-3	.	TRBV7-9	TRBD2	TGTGCCAGCAGCTTGCGGGGGGGAGTTACAGATACGCAGTATTTT	CASSLRGGVTDTQYF
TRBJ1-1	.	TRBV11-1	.	TGTGCCAGCAGCTTTAACGACAGAACTGAAGCTTTCTTT	CASSFNDRTEAFF
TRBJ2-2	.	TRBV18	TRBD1	TGTGCCAGCTCATCGAGACAGGGAAAGGCCGGGGAGCTGTTTTTT	CASSSRQGKAGELFF
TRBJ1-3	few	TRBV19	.	TGTGCCAGTAGTATAGGAGCTGGAAACACCATATATTTT	CASSIGAGNTIYF